The 16 T cell receptor beta chains listed next were all sequenced from one sample in a study of T cell responses to AZD1222 COVID-19 vaccine. Sequenced by immunoSEQ multiplex PCR; TCRdb stores in-frame clones only, minus some. The table records under 150,000 clones, 85% to 95% of them present only once. The source material was peripheral blood, sampled on day 0 of AZD1222 vaccination. Source of these receptors: an adult in good health.

The table lists this clone with a count of one. V usage is TRBV19 and J usage is TRBJ2-7, with 10 bases matching TRBD2. The trim removed 5 bases at V and 3 bases at J, leaving 7 bases unmatched. Looked up from germline, CDR1 is LNHDA and CDR2 is SQIVND (reference sequence). CDR3 length equals 15 residues. CDR3 sequence (DNA): TGTGCCAGTAGTGCCCCCCTAGCGGGAGACTACGAGCAGTACTTC. Its translation is CASSAPLAGDYEQYF.

V is TRBV4-2 and J is TRBJ2-4, with D possibly matching TRBD1 (6 bases). V was shortened by 1 base and J by 3 bases, with 16 bases between the two germline ends. The CDR3 has 17 amino acids. Germline CDR1 and CDR2: LGHNA and YNFKEQ. The CDR3 protein is CASSQGDGGRGKNIQYF. The DNA of the CDR3 is TGTGCCAGCAGCCAAGGAGACGGAGGCAGGGGCAAAAACATTCAGTACTTC.

This sequence joins TRBV20-1 and TRBJ1-1, with D unresolved. This CDR3 is built from 13 residues. From germline, CDR1 is DFQATT and CDR2 SNEGSKA (reference sequence). V was cut by 3 bases and J by 0 bases, with 8 bases left in between. The CDR3 here is CSASGVMNTEAFF. CDR3 DNA sequence: TGCAGTGCTAGTGGAGTTATGAACACTGAAGCTTTCTTT.

CDR3 amino acids: CASSPILSGANVLTF. The CDR3 coding sequence is TGTGCCAGCAGCCCAATCCTCTCTGGGGCCAACGTCCTGACTTTC. The rearrangement joins TRBV11-2 to TRBJ2-6, with D unresolved. This CDR3 contains 15 residues. With 5 bases removed from V and 0 bases from J, the gap between germline ends came to 8 bases. The V gene's germline CDR1 is SGHAT and CDR2 FQNNGV.

The chain uses TRBV19 and TRBJ1-1; 7 nucleotides line up with TRBD1. With V trimmed by 6 bases and J by 2 bases, 6 bases remained unmatched. The length of the CDR3 is 14 residues. Germline CDR1 reads LNHDA; CDR2 reads SQIVND (reference sequence). The CDR3 region has the DNA TGTGCCAGTAGGCCGACAGGGATTAACACTGAAGCTTTCTTT. Its protein product is CASRPTGINTEAFF.

The CDR3 spells CAIREAGSSYNEQFF. In DNA form, the CDR3 reads TGTGCCATCAGGGAGGCGGGGAGCTCCTACAATGAGCAGTTCTTC. The chain has TRBV10-3 and TRBJ2-1; the D gene is possibly TRBD2 (6 bases). The CDR3 length is 15 residues. The ends were cut back, 6 bases at V and 0 bases at J, with 12 bases in the middle. Germline V gene sequence: CDR1 ENHRY, CDR2 SYGVKD.

This chain joins TRBV6-5 and TRBJ1-2; 8 bases agree with TRBD1. Germline-derived CDR1 and CDR2 are MNHEY and SVGAGI. The CDR3 covers 13 residues. V dropped 5 bases and J dropped 8; count of bases not matched to a gene: 7. The CDR3, as DNA: TGTGCCAGCAGTCCAAGACAGGGGTTAGGCTACACCTTC. Translated: CASSPRQGLGYTF.

The chain's CDR3 is CASSYRGVNQPQHF. Here the CDR3 DNA reads TGTGCCAGCAGTTACAGGGGGGTGAATCAGCCCCAGCATTTT. This chain connects TRBV27 to TRBJ1-5; 8 positions agree with TRBD1. After removal of 4 bases from V and 4 bases from J, the junction contained 3 bases not matched to a gene. Germline-derived CDR1 and CDR2 are MNHEY and SMNVEV (reference sequence). The CDR3 has 14 amino acids.

This clone was counted once. The chain is built from TRBV5-1 and TRBJ1-3; D unclear. In germline, CDR1 is SGHRS, CDR2 YFSETQ. The V and J ends lost 4 bases and 3 bases respectively, with 17 bases between them. The CDR3 contains 16 residues. CDR3 in amino acids: CASSPALDWGGNTIYF. CDR3 bases: TGCGCCAGCAGCCCAGCCCTCGACTGGGGTGGAAACACCATATATTTT.

The chain is built from TRBV24-1 and TRBJ2-1, with D possibly being TRBD1 or TRBD2 (5 bases each). This CDR3 has 14 residues. V was cut by 6 bases and J by 10 bases, with 18 bases left in between. Germline assignment: CDR1 KGHDR and CDR2 SFDVKD. The CDR3 region is CATSQFQGAPEQFF. CDR3 nucleotide sequence: TGTGCCACCAGTCAGTTTCAGGGAGCACCAGAGCAGTTCTTC.

The chain is built from TRBV3-1 (or the pseudogene TRBV3-2) and TRBJ1-1; maybe TRBD1 (5 bases). CDR3 size: 13 residues. CDR1 and CDR2 from the germline V gene are LGHDT and YNNKEL (reference sequence). The V end was cut by 4 bases, the J end by 11 bases, with 17 bases between. Here the CDR3 DNA reads TGTGCCAGCAGCCCAGACAGAACACTGTGGGCTTTCTTT. As protein: CASSPDRTLWAFF.

The genes are TRBV5-1 and TRBJ2-1, with 9 bases identical to TRBD1. Germline CDR1 SGHRS, CDR2 YFSETQ. With 0 bases clipped from V and 9 bases from J, the junction kept 10 bases outside the gene matches. The CDR3 has 16 residues. CDR3 DNA: TGCGCCAGCAGCTTGGTCTCGACAGGGGGTCGGGGTGAGCAGTTCTTC. This translates into CASSLVSTGGRGEQFF.

This chain joins TRBV6-1 and TRBJ2-7; 7 nucleotides match TRBD1. CDR1 and CDR2 (germline): MNHNS, SASEGT. The CDR3 contains 15 residues. Trimming at V came to 0 bases and at J to 3 bases, leaving 5 bases not matched to a gene. CDR3 sequence reads: CASSEAGDSGYEQYF. The DNA of the CDR3 is TGTGCCAGCAGTGAAGCAGGGGACAGCGGCTACGAGCAGTACTTC.

J is TRBJ2-1 and V is TRBV27; D is unclear. The CDR3 has 13 residues. Trimming left V 4 bases short and J 9 bases short, with 13 bases between. The germline V gene has CDR1 MNHEY and CDR2 SMNVEV (reference sequence). CDR3 nucleotides: TGTGCCAGCAGTTGGGTGGGCTGGGGTGAGCAGTTCTTC. Its translation: CASSWVGWGEQFF.

Notes on this clone: Sequence at one end of the junction differs from germline and may be a read error. The V call is TRBV18, the J call TRBJ1-2; D remains unclear. Germline CDR1 reads KGHSH; CDR2 reads LQKENI. The CDR3 is 9 residues long. CDR3 DNA: TGTGCCAGCTCACCACTCGCAGTCTTC. Encoded protein: CASSPLAVF.

The chain recombines TRBV6-4 with TRBJ2-1, with D hard to call. This CDR3 is 13 amino acids long. CDR1 MRHNA and CDR2 SNTAGT come from the germline V gene. Trimming cost V 0 bases and J 6 bases, with 6 bases left between them. In nucleotides, the CDR3 is TGTGCCAGCAGTGACTCGGAAGTCAATGAGCAGTTCTTC. Residues: CASSDSEVNEQFF.